The rows below give T cell receptor beta chains drawn from one sample of a study of T cell repertoires in cytomegalovirus infection. TCRdb recomputed calls from the reads with MiXCR, one row per CDR3 protein. The data hold 900,000 to 950,000 distinct CDR3 sequences, with 30% to 40% observed a single time. Antigens of these TCRs are unknown. Material: cultured CD8+ T cells from PBMCs, obtained from culture after CMV antigen stimulation. The receptor set was obtained from a human donor in good health (CMV status not recorded). Some clones in this sample may be carry-over from other donors' samples. CDR3s include the opening cysteine and the closing phenylalanine or tryptophan. The D gene is left open where the match is weak. Clone size is not always given. Where it is, it says once, few, many or a class for expanded clones.

>few|TRBV6-6|.|TRBJ1-1
CASSYSGGANTEAFF
TGTGCCAGCAGTTACTCGGGGGGGGCAAACACTGAAGCTTTCTTT
>many|TRBV27|TRBD1|TRBJ2-7
CASSLGDSYEQYF
TGTGCCAGCAGCTTGGGGGACAGCTACGAGCAGTACTTC
>few|TRBV6-2/TRBV6-3|.|TRBJ1-1
CASSRGQQEMNTEAFF
TGTGCCAGCAGTCGAGGACAGCAAGAAATGAACACTGAAGCTTTCTTT
>few|TRBV7-3|.|TRBJ1-2
CASSLRGHAGYTF
TGTGCCAGCAGCTTAAGGGGACACGCAGGCTACACCTTC
>many|TRBV7-8|TRBD2|TRBJ2-5
CASKAPGLKETQYF
TGTGCCAGCAAGGCCCCGGGACTAAAAGAGACCCAGTACTTC
>.|TRBV19|.|TRBJ1-5
CASSIDRVWGQPQHF
TGTGCCAGTAGTATAGATCGCGTCTGGGGACAGCCCCAGCATTTT
>few|TRBV6-8|.|TRBJ2-1
CASSYSYLTGENNEQFF
TGTGCCAGCAGTTATTCGTACCTGACAGGAGAAAACAATGAGCAGTTCTTC
>.|TRBV5-1|.|TRBJ2-7
CASSSPAYEQYF
TGCGCCAGCAGCTCCCCAGCCTACGAGCAGTACTTC
>few|TRBV28|.|TRBJ1-3
CASSLDGDPGNTIYF
TGTGCCAGCAGTTTAGACGGGGATCCAGGAAACACCATATATTTT
>few|TRBV7-9|TRBD2|TRBJ2-7
CASSSRTSGVPGEQYF
TGTGCCAGCAGCTCTCGGACTAGCGGGGTTCCGGGAGAGCAGTACTTC
>.|TRBV6-5|.|TRBJ2-1
CASSTLGSSYNEQFF
TGTGCCAGCAGCACCCTCGGCAGCTCCTACAATGAGCAGTTCTTC
>many|TRBV6-2/TRBV6-3|.|TRBJ2-3
CASSYQSEDTQYF
TGTGCCAGCAGTTACCAATCGGAAGATACGCAGTATTTT
>.|TRBV5-1|.|TRBJ2-2
CASSLAYTGNGNYSNTGELFF
TGCGCCAGCAGCTTGGCCTATACAGGAAACGGTAATTACTCGAACACCGGGGAGCTGTTTTTT
>.|TRBV7-6|.|TRBJ2-3
CASSQRGGAVTDTQYF
TGTGCCAGCAGCCAGAGGGGGGGGGCGGTCACAGATACGCAGTATTTT
>many|TRBV5-1|TRBD1|TRBJ2-2
CASSLGQGVGELFF
TGCGCCAGCAGCCTCGGACAGGGTGTCGGGGAGCTGTTTTTT
>few|TRBV7-6|TRBD1|TRBJ1-4
CASSNDRVEKLFF
TGTGCCAGCAGCAACGACAGGGTTGAAAAACTGTTTTTT
>.|TRBV24-1|TRBD2|TRBJ2-6
CATRGGRSSGANVLTF
TGTGCCACCAGGGGAGGGCGAAGCTCTGGGGCCAACGTCCTGACTTTC
>.|TRBV4-3|.|TRBJ1-5
CASSPGRGVVQPQHF
TGCGCCAGCAGCCCGGGCAGGGGCGTCGTTCAGCCCCAGCATTTT
>.|TRBV20-1|.|TRBJ1-4
CSARDPRGWEGEKLFF
TGCAGTGCTAGAGATCCTAGGGGCTGGGAAGGGGAAAAACTGTTTTTT
>few|TRBV19|.|TRBJ2-1
CASSIESAGSEQFF
TGTGCCAGTAGTATAGAATCTGCGGGCAGTGAGCAGTTCTTC
>once|TRBV11-2|.|TRBJ2-1
CASSLGGWVALRSGNEQFF
TGTGCCAGCAGCCTCGGGGGCTGGGTTGCGTTGCGCTCCGGCAATGAGCAGTTCTTC
>few|TRBV25-1|.|TRBJ2-2
CASSDYTSPGRVNTGELFF
TGTGCCAGCAGTGACTACACAAGTCCGGGCCGAGTGAACACCGGGGAGCTGTTTTTT
>.|TRBV27|.|TRBJ2-5
CASSRGLWRETQYF
TGTGCCAGCAGTAGGGGCCTCTGGCGGGAGACCCAGTACTTC
>.|TRBV7-4|TRBD2|TRBJ2-5
CASSARLAGETQYF
TGTGCCAGCAGCGCTCGACTAGCTGGAGAGACCCAGTACTTC
>few|TRBV19|.|TRBJ1-2
CASSGDSLGDGYTF
TGTGCCAGTAGTGGAGACAGTCTTGGAGATGGCTACACCTTC
>.|TRBV29-1|.|TRBJ2-1
CSVGDKYEFF
TGCAGCGTTGGGGACAAGTACGAGTTCTTC
>.|TRBV27|.|TRBJ2-5
CASTGAFPRETQYF
TGTGCCAGCACCGGGGCCTTCCCGAGGGAGACCCAGTACTTC
>.|TRBV14|.|TRBJ2-6
CASSQLGRVSGANVLTF
TGTGCCAGCAGCCAATTAGGGCGGGTGTCCGGGGCCAACGTCCTGACTTTC
>many|TRBV7-6|TRBD1|TRBJ2-2
CASSLPGQGPGELFF
TGTGCCAGCAGCCTCCCGGGACAGGGTCCGGGGGAGCTGTTTTTT
>few|TRBV7-9|.|TRBJ1-2
CASSPSQGPGLYGYTF
TGTGCCAGCAGCCCTTCACAGGGTCCTGGATTGTATGGCTACACCTTC
>few|TRBV28|.|TRBJ2-4
CASSFGATLDDIQYF
TGTGCCAGCAGTTTCGGGGCGACCCTTGACGACATTCAGTACTTC
>.|TRBV29-1|.|TRBJ2-1
CSVEGDPSYNEQFF
TGCAGCGTTGAAGGGGACCCCTCCTACAATGAGCAGTTCTTC
>.|TRBV20-1|.|TRBJ1-6
CSARDMHGSSYNSPLHF
TGCAGTGCTAGAGATATGCACGGGAGCTCCTATAATTCACCCCTCCACTTT
>.|TRBV4-1|.|TRBJ2-5
CASSQAAGQETQYF
TGCGCCAGCAGCCAAGCGGCAGGTCAAGAGACCCAGTACTTC
>many|TRBV23-1|.|TRBJ2-6
CASSQWDRCRPGANVLTF
TGCGCCAGCAGTCAATGGGACCGTTGTAGGCCTGGGGCCAACGTCCTGACTTTC